A single sample is the source of the 21 T cell receptor beta chains below, sequenced in a study of T-cell memory formation after mild COVID-19. TCRdb itself ran the 5' RACE reads through MiXCR, one entry per CDR3 protein. The table shows about 430,000 distinct CDR3 sequences, with 20% to 25% occurring only once. The sample taken for sequencing was PBMCs or a T cell subset sorted from them (not recorded which). Source of these receptors: an adult woman who had mild COVID-19 (a few samples of this study predate the infection). Cell type and time point are not known.

A few counts support this clonotype. V and J are TRBV27 and TRBJ2-7; TRBD2 matches at 9 bases. Germline CDR1 and CDR2: MNHEY and SMNVEV (reference sequence). Trimming cost V 4 bases and J 2 bases; bases outside gene matches: 9. This CDR3 region has 16 residues. Written as DNA, the CDR3 is TGTGCCAGCAGTTCGGACGTGGGACTAGCTCCCTACGAGCAGTACTTC. Amino acid sequence: CASSSDVGLAPYEQYF.

The sample holds a few counts of this clonotype. J is TRBJ2-1 and V is TRBV20-1; weak D call: TRBD1 (8 bases). The germline V and J ends were trimmed by 6 bases and 2 bases, with 17 bases remaining between them. Germline lookup yields CDR1 DFQATT and CDR2 SNEGSKA (reference sequence). This CDR3 has 15 amino acids. This chain's CDR3 is CSAPGQGGPYNEQFF. The CDR3 bases are TGCAGTGCCCCAGGACAGGGAGGGCCCTACAATGAGCAGTTCTTC.

V usage is TRBV24-1 and J usage is TRBJ2-7; 7 bases match TRBD1. CDR1 is KGHDR, CDR2 SFDVKD, per germline. This CDR3 comprises 15 residues. V lost 0 bases to trimming and J lost 4 bases; unmatched junction nucleotides: 5. The CDR3 DNA reads TGTGCCACCAGTGATTTGGCGACAGGGAATTACGAGCAGTACTTC. Translated: CATSDLATGNYEQYF.

This clonotype was seen a handful of times. The chain couples TRBV7-9 to TRBJ2-3, with D tentatively TRBD2 (5 bases). Between the trimmed V and J ends, which lost 5 bases and 7 bases, there was a span of 19 bases. The CDR3 is 15 amino acids. CDR1 is SEHNR and CDR2 is FQNEAQ in the germline V gene (reference sequence). CDR3 residues: CASSPYTGGTYTQYF. CDR3 DNA: TGTGCCAGCAGCCCATACACCGGAGGAACATATACGCAGTATTTT.

This clonotype occurred a few times. The genes are TRBV7-6 and TRBJ2-3; TRBD1 matches 9 bases. The ends lost 2 bases at V and 0 bases at J; junction bases unmatched: 6. CDR3 size: 17 residues. CDR1 is SGHVS, CDR2 FNYEAQ, per germline. The CDR3 spells CASSLPYRGPSTDTQYF. CDR3 DNA sequence: TGTGCCAGCAGCTTACCCTACAGGGGGCCTAGCACAGATACGCAGTATTTT.

This clonotype was found a few times. Sequence at one end of the junction differs from germline and may be a read error. The V and J genes are TRBV5-1 and TRBJ1-2; D perhaps matches TRBD1 (6 bases). The germline V gene encodes CDR1 SGHRS and CDR2 YFSETQ. The CDR3 spans 11 residues. The CDR3 region is CASSNRDGYTF. The CDR3 DNA reads TGTGCCAGCAGTAACAGGGATGGCTACACCTTC.

This clonotype was counted only a few times. The V gene is TRBV12-3 or TRBV12-4, the J gene TRBJ1-1; 7 positions agree with TRBD1. This CDR3 contains 14 residues. V trimming: 6 bases; J trimming: 1 base; junction bases outside the gene matches: 5. The CDR3 reads CASRMTGKNTEAFF. The CDR3 DNA follows: TGTGCCAGCAGGATGACAGGGAAGAACACTGAAGCTTTCTTT.

The chain joins TRBV6-5 to TRBJ2-1; D may correspond to TRBD1 or TRBD2 (5 bases each). The CDR3 totals 13 residues. The ends were cut back, 7 bases at V and 14 bases at J, with 21 bases in the middle. Germline V CDR1 and CDR2: MNHEY, SVGAGI. CDR3 in amino acids: CASTDRATVGEFF. Here the CDR3 DNA reads TGTGCCAGCACCGACCGGGCTACCGTGGGGGAGTTCTTC.

This clonotype showed up just once. This chain uses TRBV6-2 or TRBV6-3 with TRBJ2-1; 12 bases line up with TRBD2. The CDR3 consists of 16 residues. The junction had 9 bases not matched to a gene; V was cut back by 4 bases and J by 8 bases. Per germline, CDR1 MNHEY and CDR2 SVGEGT. The CDR3 nucleotides read TGTGCCAGCAGTTCTAATAGACTAGCGGGAGTCCATGAGCAGTTCTTC. Protein sequence: CASSSNRLAGVHEQFF.

This clonotype was observed a handful of times. The chain uses TRBV3-1 and TRBJ2-7, with D possibly TRBD2 on 7 matching bases. The CDR3 extends over 12 amino acids. The germline gives CDR1 LGHDT, CDR2 YNNKEL (reference sequence). Trimming took off 10 bases at V and 3 bases at J, with 13 bases between the two ends. CDR3 region: CATQGGIYEQYF. The DNA of the CDR3 is TGTGCCACACAGGGAGGGATCTACGAGCAGTACTTC.

The chain recombines TRBV27 with TRBJ2-7; no definite D call. V was shortened by 3 bases and J by 2 bases, with 11 bases between the two germline ends. The CDR3 extends over 14 amino acids. Germline assignment: CDR1 MNHEY and CDR2 SMNVEV (reference sequence). CDR3 DNA: TGTGCCAGCAGTTTGGGCCTATTCCCCTACGAGCAGTACTTC. Translated, it gives CASSLGLFPYEQYF.

The chain has TRBV7-9 and TRBJ2-1, with 8 bases that match TRBD2. V dropped 6 bases and J dropped 9; count of bases not matched to a gene: 19. CDR1 is SEHNR, CDR2 FQNEAQ, per germline (reference sequence). This CDR3 is built from 17 residues. CDR3 amino acids: CASRIDISGREGVEQFF. The CDR3 DNA reads TGTGCCAGCAGGATAGACATAAGCGGGAGAGAGGGTGTTGAGCAGTTCTTC.

The rearrangement uses TRBV23-1 and TRBJ2-2, with 9 bases aligning to TRBD2. TRBV23-1 is known as an ORF, though its function is uncertain. The CDR3 has 15 amino acids. Unmatched junction bases numbered 4, after V lost 3 bases and J lost 5 bases. The CDR3: CASSQIAGETGELFF. DNA for the CDR3: TGCGCCAGCAGTCAGATAGCGGGAGAGACCGGGGAGCTGTTTTTT.

The CDR3 here is CASSSMTGGSSYNEQFF. Written as DNA, the CDR3 is TGTGCCAGCAGCTCTATGACAGGGGGGAGCTCCTACAATGAGCAGTTCTTC. The V call is TRBV7-9, the J call TRBJ2-1; the match to TRBD1 covers 9 bases. The J segment lost 0 bases and the V segment lost 4 bases, leaving 7 bases of the junction unmatched. The CDR3 has 17 amino acids. Germline loops: CDR1 SEHNR, CDR2 FQNEAQ (reference sequence).

The rearrangement uses TRBV12-3 or TRBV12-4 and TRBJ2-1; TRBD1 is a possible D gene (6 bases). Trimming took off 6 bases at V and 0 bases at J, with 15 bases between the two ends. This CDR3 has 16 residues. In DNA form, the CDR3 reads TGTGCCAGCAGCCGAACAGGGACCAGCTCCTACAATGAGCAGTTCTTC. Its protein is CASSRTGTSSYNEQFF.

The CDR3 here is CASSLVRGRDEQFF. The CDR3 DNA is TGTGCCAGCAGTTTAGTCCGGGGGAGGGATGAGCAGTTCTTC. V usage is TRBV12-3 or TRBV12-4 and J usage is TRBJ2-1; TRBD2 matches at 7 bases. The CDR3 loop spans 14 amino acids. Trimming took 1 base from V and 8 from J; bases not matched to a gene: 5.

This clonotype was recorded at least ten times. The gene calls are TRBV4-3 and TRBJ2-7, with 12 positions matching TRBD2. This CDR3 has 14 amino acids. Per the germline V gene, CDR1 is LGHNA and CDR2 is YSLEER. V lost 4 bases to trimming and J lost 4 bases; unmatched junction nucleotides: 2. CDR3 DNA sequence: TGCGCCAGCAGCCCCGGACTAGCGGGATACGAGCAGTACTTC. Protein: CASSPGLAGYEQYF.

This chain links TRBV5-6 with TRBJ1-1; D remains unclear. Trimming cost V 0 bases and J 8 bases, with 14 bases left between them. This CDR3 comprises 14 residues. The V gene's germline CDR1 is SGHDT and CDR2 YYEEEE. The CDR3 spells CASSLVSVLREAFF. The CDR3 bases are TGTGCCAGCAGCTTGGTATCGGTCCTCAGGGAAGCTTTCTTT.

V usage is TRBV29-1 and J usage is TRBJ2-2; D is possibly TRBD1 or TRBD2 (6 bases each). V was pared by 7 bases and J by 1 base, with 13 bases between. Looked up from germline, CDR1 is SQVTM and CDR2 is ANQGSEA. The CDR3 spans 14 residues. The CDR3 spells CSADGGMNTGELFF. CDR3 DNA: TGCAGCGCCGACGGGGGCATGAACACCGGGGAGCTGTTTTTT.

The V call is TRBV20-1, the J call TRBJ2-3; D is tentatively TRBD1 or TRBD2 (5 bases each). CDR1 DFQATT and CDR2 SNEGSKA come from the germline V gene (reference sequence). The CDR3 runs 15 residues. The V and J ends lost 2 bases and 1 base respectively, with 13 bases between them. CDR3 sequence reads: CSARRDGRGTDTQYF. The CDR3 nucleotides are TGCAGTGCTAGACGGGACGGAAGAGGCACAGATACGCAGTATTTT.

This clonotype occurred a few times. CDR3 coding DNA: TGTGCCAGCAGGTTAACAGGGATCTCCTACGAGCAGTACTTC. Protein sequence: CASRLTGISYEQYF. This chain links TRBV27 with TRBJ2-7; D might be TRBD1 (6 bases). From germline, CDR1 is MNHEY and CDR2 SMNVEV (reference sequence). CDR3 length: 14 amino acids. The V end was cut by 6 bases, the J end by 0 bases, with 12 bases between.